The 3 T cell receptor beta chains given below trace back to one sample, sequenced in a study of control samples from healthy donors and cancer patients (dated by TCRdb to 2020 to 2022). Libraries were made using the immunoSEQ multiplex PCR assay. This is the immuneACCESS table as TCRdb keeps it, with only in-frame sequences that have V and J called. A part of the clones is gone; compared with another copy, unresolved V genes explain less than half, and the rest is unexplained. Recorded for this sample are roughly 220,000 clones; 85% to 95% of them occurred a single time. About 1.6% of the sample comes from the top ten. Sequencing was performed on blood. The receptors were sampled from a man between 50 and 59 years old in good health.

This sequence joins TRBV7-9 and TRBJ1-3; D is ambiguous. The CDR3 covers 11 residues. Trimming removed 5 bases from V and 9 bases from J, with 8 bases in between. Germline V gives CDR1 SEHNR, CDR2 FQNEAQ (reference sequence). The DNA of the CDR3 is TGTGCCAGCAGCCCAGAAGTCACCATATATTTT. Encoded protein: CASSPEVTIYF.

Comments on this clone: The same CDR3 arises from other DNA sequences in this sample as well. The chain recombines TRBV6-5 with TRBJ1-1; no firm D call. Deletions cut 0 bases from V and 1 base from J, with 3 bases between. CDR1 and CDR2 from the germline V gene are MNHEY and SVGAGI. The CDR3 is made up of 13 amino acids. CDR3 in amino acids: CASSYSANTEAFF. DNA of the CDR3: TGTGCCAGCAGTTACTCTGCGAACACTGAAGCTTTCTTT.

The chain couples TRBV7-9 to TRBJ2-3; possibly TRBD2 for D (5 bases). This CDR3 contains 16 residues. Germline CDR1 SEHNR, CDR2 FQNEAQ (reference sequence). V dropped 0 bases and J dropped 4 bases, with 14 bases sitting between them. The CDR3 nucleotides read TGTGCCAGCAGCTTAGCGGAAAGAGGGTCGTCAGATACGCAGTATTTT. Its translation is CASSLAERGSSDTQYF.